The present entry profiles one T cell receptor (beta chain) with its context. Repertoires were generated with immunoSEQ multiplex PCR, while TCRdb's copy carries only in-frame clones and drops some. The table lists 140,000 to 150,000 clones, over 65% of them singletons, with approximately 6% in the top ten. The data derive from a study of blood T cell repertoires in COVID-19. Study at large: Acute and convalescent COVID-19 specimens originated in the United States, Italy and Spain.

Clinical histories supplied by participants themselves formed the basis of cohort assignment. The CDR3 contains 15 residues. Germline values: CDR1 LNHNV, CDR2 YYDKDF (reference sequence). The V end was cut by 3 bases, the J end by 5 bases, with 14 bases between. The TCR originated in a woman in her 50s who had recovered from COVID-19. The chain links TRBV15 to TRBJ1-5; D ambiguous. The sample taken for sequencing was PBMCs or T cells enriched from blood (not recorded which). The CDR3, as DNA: TGTGCCACCAGCAGCCAAGCGGGCGGCGATCAGCCCCAGCATTTT. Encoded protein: CATSSQAGGDQPQHF.